The 3 T cell receptor beta chains listed next were all sequenced from one sample in a study of shared clonotypes between healthy human individuals. Naive CD8 cells were CD45RO-negative, positively selected for CCR7, excluding terminally differentiated effector memory CD45RA+ cells. TCRdb's table, derived via immunoSEQ multiplex PCR, lists solely in-frame clones and lacks some. The sample holds around 650,000 clones, approximately 96% seen once. Sequenced material: naive CD8+ T cells sorted from blood. These receptors all stem from a woman under 40 in good health.

This clone has just one count. The chain joins TRBV2 to TRBJ1-4; D is unresolved. V lost 4 bases, J lost 7 bases, and 13 bases lay in between. CDR1 and CDR2 (germline): SNHLY, FYNNEI. CDR3 length: 14 residues. The CDR3 spells CASSVGHEGEKLFF. The CDR3 coding sequence is TGTGCCAGCAGTGTGGGTCACGAGGGTGAAAAACTGTTTTTT.

This chain uses TRBV30 with TRBJ2-7, with D possibly matching TRBD2 (6 bases). Trimming stripped 5 bases from V and 6 bases from J, with 14 bases between. This CDR3 is built from 12 residues. The V gene's germline CDR1 is GTSNPN and CDR2 SVGIG (reference sequence). CDR3 region: CAWDRMGGEQYF. In DNA, the CDR3 is TGTGCCTGGGATCGGATGGGGGGCGAGCAGTACTTC.

J is TRBJ1-1 and V is TRBV27; the D is unclear. Trimming took 6 bases from V and 3 from J, leaving 14 bases between them. CDR1 is MNHEY, CDR2 SMNVEV, per germline (reference sequence). This CDR3 spans 14 amino acids. The CDR3 DNA reads as TGTGCCAGCAGCCTACAAGCGTGGGACACTGAAGCTTTCTTT. Protein: CASSLQAWDTEAFF.